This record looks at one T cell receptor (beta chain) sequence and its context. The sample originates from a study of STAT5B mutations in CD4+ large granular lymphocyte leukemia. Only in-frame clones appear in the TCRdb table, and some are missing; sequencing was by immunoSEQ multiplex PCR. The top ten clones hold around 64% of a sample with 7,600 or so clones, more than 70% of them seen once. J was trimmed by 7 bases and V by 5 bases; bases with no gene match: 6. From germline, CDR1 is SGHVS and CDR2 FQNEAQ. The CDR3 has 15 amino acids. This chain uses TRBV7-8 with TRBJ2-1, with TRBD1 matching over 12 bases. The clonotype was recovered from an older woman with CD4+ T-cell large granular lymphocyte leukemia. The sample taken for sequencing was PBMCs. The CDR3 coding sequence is TGTGCCAGCAGCCTCAGGGACAGGGGGCCGAATGAGCAGTTCTTC. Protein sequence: CASSLRDRGPNEQFF.